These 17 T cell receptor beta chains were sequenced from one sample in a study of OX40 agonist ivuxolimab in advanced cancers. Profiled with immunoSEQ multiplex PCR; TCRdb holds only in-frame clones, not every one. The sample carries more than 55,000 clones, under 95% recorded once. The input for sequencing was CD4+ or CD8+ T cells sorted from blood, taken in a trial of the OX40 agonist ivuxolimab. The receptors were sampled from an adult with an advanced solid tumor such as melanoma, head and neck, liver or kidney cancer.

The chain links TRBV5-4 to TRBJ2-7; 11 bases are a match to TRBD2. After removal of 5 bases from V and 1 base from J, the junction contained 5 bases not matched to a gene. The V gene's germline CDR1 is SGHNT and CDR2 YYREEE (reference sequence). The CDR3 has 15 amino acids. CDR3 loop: CASRETSGISYEQYF. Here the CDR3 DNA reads TGTGCCAGCAGGGAGACTAGCGGGATTTCCTACGAGCAGTACTTC.

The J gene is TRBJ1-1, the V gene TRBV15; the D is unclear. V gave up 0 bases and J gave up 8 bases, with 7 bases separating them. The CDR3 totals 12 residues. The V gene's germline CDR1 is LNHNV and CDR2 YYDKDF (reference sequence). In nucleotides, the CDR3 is TGTGCCACCAGCAGAGACCGTGCCGAAGCTTTCTTT. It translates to CATSRDRAEAFF. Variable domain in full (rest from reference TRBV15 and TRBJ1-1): DAMVIQNPRYQVTQFGKPVTLSCSQTLNHNVMYWYQQKSSQAPKLLFHYYDKDFNNEADTPDNFQSRRPNTSFCFLDIRSPGLGDTAMYLCATSRDRAEAFFGQGTRLTVV.

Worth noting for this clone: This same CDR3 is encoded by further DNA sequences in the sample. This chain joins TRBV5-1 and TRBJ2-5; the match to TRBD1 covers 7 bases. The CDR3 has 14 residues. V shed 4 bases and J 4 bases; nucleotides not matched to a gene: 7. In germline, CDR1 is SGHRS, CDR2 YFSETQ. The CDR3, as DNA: TGCGCCAGCAGCCCCCTAGCAGGGGGAGAGACCCAGTACTTC. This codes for CASSPLAGGETQYF.

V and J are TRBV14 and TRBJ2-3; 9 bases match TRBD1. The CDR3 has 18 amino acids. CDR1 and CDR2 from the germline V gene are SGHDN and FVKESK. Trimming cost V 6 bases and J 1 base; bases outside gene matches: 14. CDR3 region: CASSFTGTGRGGTDTQYF. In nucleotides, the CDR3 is TGTGCCAGCAGTTTCACCGGGACAGGGAGAGGGGGCACAGATACGCAGTATTTT.

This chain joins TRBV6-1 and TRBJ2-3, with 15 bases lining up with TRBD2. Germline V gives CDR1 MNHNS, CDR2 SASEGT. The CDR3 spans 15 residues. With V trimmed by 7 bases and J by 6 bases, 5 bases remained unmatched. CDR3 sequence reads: CASTGGTSGRDTQYF. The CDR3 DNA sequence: TGTGCCAGCACCGGAGGGACTAGCGGGAGGGATACGCAGTATTTT.

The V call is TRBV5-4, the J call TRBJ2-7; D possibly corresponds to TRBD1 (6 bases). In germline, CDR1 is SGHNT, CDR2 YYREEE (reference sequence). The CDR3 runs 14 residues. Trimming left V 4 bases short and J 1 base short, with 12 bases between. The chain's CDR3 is CASSQGQLSYEQYF. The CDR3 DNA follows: TGTGCCAGCAGCCAAGGACAGCTTTCCTACGAGCAGTACTTC.

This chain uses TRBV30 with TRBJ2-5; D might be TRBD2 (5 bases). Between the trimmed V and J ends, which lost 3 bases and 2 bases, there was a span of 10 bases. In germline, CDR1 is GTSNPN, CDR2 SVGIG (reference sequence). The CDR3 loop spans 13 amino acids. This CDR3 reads CAWRAPGQETQYF. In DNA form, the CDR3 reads TGTGCCTGGAGAGCGCCGGGGCAAGAGACCCAGTACTTC.

CDR3 amino acids: CASSGDSYGYTF. CDR3 DNA: TGTGCCAGCAGCGGGGACAGCTATGGCTACACCTTC. The chain employs TRBV7-2 and TRBJ1-2; TRBD1 agrees at 7 bases. The junction had 1 base not matched to a gene; V was cut back by 5 bases and J by 4 bases. CDR1 is SGHTA and CDR2 is FQGNSA in the germline V gene. CDR3 length: 12 amino acids.

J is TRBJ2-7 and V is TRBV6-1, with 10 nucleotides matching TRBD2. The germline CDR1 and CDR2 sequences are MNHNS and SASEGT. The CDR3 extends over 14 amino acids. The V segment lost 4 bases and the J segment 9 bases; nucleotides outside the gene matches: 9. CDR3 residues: CASSGASGGLGQYF. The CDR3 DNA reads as TGTGCCAGCAGTGGGGCTAGCGGGGGTTTGGGGCAGTACTTC.

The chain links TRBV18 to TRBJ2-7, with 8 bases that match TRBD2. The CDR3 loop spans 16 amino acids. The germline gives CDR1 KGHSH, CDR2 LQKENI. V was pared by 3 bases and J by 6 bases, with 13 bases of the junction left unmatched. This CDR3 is CASSPFSGTRGAEQYF. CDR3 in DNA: TGTGCCAGCTCACCCTTCTCCGGGACTAGAGGGGCCGAGCAGTACTTC. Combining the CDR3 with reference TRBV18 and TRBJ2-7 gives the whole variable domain NAGVMQNPRHLVRRRGQEARLRCSPMKGHSHVYWYRQLPEEGLKFMVYLQKENIIDESGMPKERFSAEFPKEGPSILRIQQVVRGDSAAYFCASSPFSGTRGAEQYFGPGTRLTVT.

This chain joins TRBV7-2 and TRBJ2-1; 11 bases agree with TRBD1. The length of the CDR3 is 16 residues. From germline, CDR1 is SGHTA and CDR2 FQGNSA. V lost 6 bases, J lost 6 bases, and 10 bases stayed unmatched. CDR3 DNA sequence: TGTGCCAGCAGTACCGGGACAGGGGGATTTGGCAATGAGCAGTTCTTC. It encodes CASSTGTGGFGNEQFF.

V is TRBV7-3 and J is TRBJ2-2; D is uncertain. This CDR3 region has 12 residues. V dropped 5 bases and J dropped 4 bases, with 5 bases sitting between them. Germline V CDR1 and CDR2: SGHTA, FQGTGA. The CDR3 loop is CASSPATGELFF. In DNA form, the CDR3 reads TGTGCCAGCAGCCCCGCCACCGGGGAGCTGTTTTTT.

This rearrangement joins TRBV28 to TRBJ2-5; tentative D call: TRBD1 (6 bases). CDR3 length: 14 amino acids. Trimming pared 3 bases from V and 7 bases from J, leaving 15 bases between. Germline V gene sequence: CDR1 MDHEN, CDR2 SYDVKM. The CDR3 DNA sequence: TGTGCCAGCAGTTTGCCAGGGGCTACGGCGACCCAGTACTTC. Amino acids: CASSLPGATATQYF.

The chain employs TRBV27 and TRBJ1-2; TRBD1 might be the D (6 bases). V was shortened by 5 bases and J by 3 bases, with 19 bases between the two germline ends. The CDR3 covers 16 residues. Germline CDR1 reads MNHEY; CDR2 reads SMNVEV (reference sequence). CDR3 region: CASSPYEGGKYYGYTF. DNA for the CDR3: TGTGCCAGCAGTCCTTACGAAGGGGGGAAGTACTATGGCTACACCTTC.

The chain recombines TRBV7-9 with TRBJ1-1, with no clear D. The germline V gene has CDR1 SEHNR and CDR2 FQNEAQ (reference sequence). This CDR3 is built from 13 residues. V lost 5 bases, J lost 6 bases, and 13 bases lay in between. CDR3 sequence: CASSQVQMAEAFF. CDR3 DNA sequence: TGTGCCAGCAGCCAAGTACAGATGGCTGAAGCTTTCTTT.

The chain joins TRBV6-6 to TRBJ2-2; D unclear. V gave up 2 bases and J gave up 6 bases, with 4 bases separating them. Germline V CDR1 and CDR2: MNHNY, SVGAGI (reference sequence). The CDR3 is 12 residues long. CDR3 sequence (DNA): TGTGCCAGCAGTTACCGCTCCGGGGAGCTGTTTTTT. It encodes CASSYRSGELFF.

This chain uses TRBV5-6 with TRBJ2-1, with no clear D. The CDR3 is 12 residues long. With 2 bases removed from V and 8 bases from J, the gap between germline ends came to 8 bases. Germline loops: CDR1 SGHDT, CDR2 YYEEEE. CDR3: CASSFNYDEQFF. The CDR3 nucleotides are TGTGCCAGCAGCTTTAACTATGATGAGCAGTTCTTC.